This TCR beta chain comes out of a study of cytomegalovirus exposure and HLA in healthy donors. Study context: Among the roughly 430 genotyped donors, around 85% were placed in the Caucasian-associated ancestry cluster.

The germline V and J ends were trimmed by 6 bases and 8 bases, with 19 bases remaining between them. Germline V gene sequence: CDR1 ENHRY, CDR2 SYGVKD. The CDR3 extends over 14 amino acids. This PCR relied on a set of 60 Vbeta primers and 13 Jbeta primers. Data came from immunoSEQ multiplex PCR; TCRdb stores just in-frame clones and leaves some out. This sample has 150,000 to 200,000 clones; around four fifths occur once, and the top ten carry around 1%. The material sequenced was PBMCs. This TCR was sampled from a woman aged 35 to 49 in good health and CMV-seronegative. The chain couples TRBV10-3 to TRBJ1-2, with a possible D match to TRBD1 (5 bases). CDR3 loop: CAISGTSGGGGYTF. CDR3 sequence (DNA): TGTGCCATCAGCGGTACCTCGGGGGGTGGCGGCTACACCTTC.